The clone carrying this T cell receptor (beta chain) has a count of ten or more. The entry originates in a study of CD8 T cells in ankylosing spondylitis. TCRdb fed the 5' RACE reads into MiXCR, producing one record per CDR3 protein. Of a few hundred thousand distinct CDR3 sequences in the sample, roughly 10% are singletons; the top ten hold less than 25%. The sequence derives from a male donor with ankylosing spondylitis or in good health (not recorded which). Input material: blood, either unsorted or a sorted T cell fraction (not recorded which).

Here the CDR3 reads CAIRSTTNEKLFF. The CDR3 bases are TGTGCCATCAGGAGTACAACTAATGAAAAACTGTTTTTT. This chain uses TRBV10-3 with TRBJ1-4; D remains ambiguous. The CDR3 has 13 amino acids. Trimming removed 6 bases at V and 0 bases at J, with 5 bases between. Looked up from germline, CDR1 is ENHRY and CDR2 is SYGVKD.